These 5 T cell receptor beta chains originate from one sample sequenced in a study of cytomegalovirus exposure and HLA in healthy donors (dated 2017 in TCRdb). The protocol used for the library was the immunoSEQ multiplex PCR assay. For the multiplex PCR, a mixture combining 60 forward primers for TCR Vbeta segments and 13 reverse primers for TCR Jbeta segments was used. The table comes from immuneACCESS by way of TCRdb, which keeps in-frame sequences with V and J called. Part of the clones is missing from these tables; in studies checked, under half for an unresolved V gene and the rest for unknown reasons. This sample gives approximately 160,000 clones in total; around 68% of them show up just once. 2.5% to 3% of the sample is in the top ten clones. Material: PBMCs. Receptors originate from a woman in her thirties or forties in good health and CMV-seropositive.

This clone has more than one count but fewer than ten. This chain connects TRBV25-1 to TRBJ2-7; 9 nucleotides match TRBD1. The germline V gene has CDR1 MGHDK and CDR2 SYGVNS. This CDR3 has 15 residues. With 4 bases clipped from V and 5 bases from J, the junction kept 9 bases outside the gene matches. In nucleotides, the CDR3 is TGTGCCAGCAGTGGATTACAACAGGGGGCGGACGAGCAGTACTTC. It specifies CASSGLQQGADEQYF.

The chain joins TRBV5-6 to TRBJ1-2; no clear D. Germline CDR1 SGHDT, CDR2 YYEEEE. V was trimmed by 4 bases and J by 8 bases, leaving 15 bases between them. The CDR3 has 13 residues. CDR3 DNA sequence: TGTGCCAGCAGCACAGACGGGATACGGGGCTACACCTTC. It codes for CASSTDGIRGYTF. Combining the CDR3 with reference TRBV5-6 and TRBJ1-2 gives the whole variable domain DAGVTQSPTHLIKTRGQQVTLRCSPKSGHDTVSWYQQALGQGPQFIFQYYEEEERQRGNFPDRFSGHQFPNYSSELNVNALLLGDSALYLCASSTDGIRGYTFGSGTRLTVV.

The J gene is TRBJ2-7, the V gene TRBV30; D gene unclear. The CDR3 consists of 14 residues. V was cut by 5 bases and J by 3 bases, with 17 bases left in between. CDR1 is GTSNPN and CDR2 is SVGIG in the germline V gene (reference sequence). The DNA of the CDR3 is TGTGCCTGGCCTCGCGGTTCATACCGCTACGAGCAGTACTTC. Amino acid sequence: CAWPRGSYRYEQYF.

The chain employs TRBV7-9 and TRBJ2-5, with a weak D call TRBD1 (6 bases). CDR1 and CDR2 (germline): SEHNR, FQNEAQ (reference sequence). This CDR3 contains 15 residues. Trimming removed 2 bases at V and 5 bases at J, with 15 bases between. The CDR3 DNA reads as TGTGCCAGCAGCTTATACCGCGGACAGAAGGAGACCCAGTACTTC. Translated, it gives CASSLYRGQKETQYF.

V usage is TRBV7-2 and J usage is TRBJ2-5; the match to TRBD1 covers 8 bases. V was pared by 3 bases and J by 6 bases, with 9 bases of the junction left unmatched. The CDR3 has 15 residues. In germline, CDR1 is SGHTA, CDR2 FQGNSA. The CDR3 here is CASSLQGATGKTQYF. The CDR3 region has the DNA TGTGCCAGCAGCTTGCAGGGGGCGACGGGAAAGACCCAGTACTTC.